These T cell receptor beta chains were read from a single sample in a study of blood T cell repertoires in COVID-19. Assay: immunoSEQ multiplex PCR; the TCRdb copy retains only in-frame clones and omits some. The sample lists some 100,000 clones, around two thirds occurring once. The sample taken for sequencing was peripheral blood. The receptors originated from a man in his sixties or seventies with COVID-19, enrolled during active disease. The CDR3 runs from the conserved cysteine through the conserved F or W. A D gene is named only where the DNA matches it firmly. Clone sizes are given selectively: once, few, many, or a class where the clone is expanded.

clone size: -
V gene: TRBV2
CDR3 length: 14
D gene: -
J gene: TRBJ2-3
CDR3 DNA: TGTGCCAGCAAGCTCAGGGGCTACACAGATACGCAGTATTTT
CDR3 protein: CASKLRGYTDTQYF

clone size: -
V gene: TRBV4-3
CDR3 length: 15
D gene: TRBD2
J gene: TRBJ2-5
CDR3 DNA: TGCGCCAGCAGCCAAGGACTAGCGGGAGTGGAGACCCAGTACTTC
CDR3 protein: CASSQGLAGVETQYF

clone size: many
V gene: TRBV28
CDR3 length: 17
D gene: -
J gene: TRBJ1-3
CDR3 DNA: TGTGCCAGCAGTTCTCCGTCCGGGACAATTTTAGGAAACACCATATATTTT
CDR3 protein: CASSSPSGTILGNTIYF

clone size: once
V gene: TRBV28
CDR3 length: 12
D gene: -
J gene: TRBJ1-1
CDR3 DNA: TGTGCCAGCAGTGCCTCGGAGATTGAAGCTTTCTTT
CDR3 protein: CASSASEIEAFF

clone size: -
V gene: TRBV5-1
CDR3 length: 13
D gene: -
J gene: TRBJ1-1
CDR3 DNA: TGCGCCAGCCGGGAGAGCTCGAACACTGAAGCTTTCTTT
CDR3 protein: CASRESSNTEAFF

clone size: once
V gene: TRBV18
CDR3 length: 15
D gene: TRBD1
J gene: TRBJ2-3
CDR3 DNA: TGTGCCAGCTCACGACAGGGTGTCTATACAGATACGCAGTATTTT
CDR3 protein: CASSRQGVYTDTQYF

clone size: -
V gene: TRBV7-9
CDR3 length: 12
D gene: -
J gene: TRBJ2-1
CDR3 DNA: TGTGCCAGCAGCTTAGCTGCGAATGAGCAGTTCTTC
CDR3 protein: CASSLAANEQFF

clone size: -
V gene: TRBV28
CDR3 length: 14
D gene: -
J gene: TRBJ2-1
CDR3 DNA: TGTGCCAGCAGTTTGGGCTCGTTCTACAATGAGCAGTTCTTC
CDR3 protein: CASSLGSFYNEQFF

clone size: -
V gene: TRBV28
CDR3 length: 15
D gene: -
J gene: TRBJ2-7
CDR3 DNA: TGTGCCAGCAGTTTAGACACCCCGGCGTCCTACGAGCAGTACTTC
CDR3 protein: CASSLDTPASYEQYF

clone size: -
V gene: TRBV24-1
CDR3 length: 14
D gene: -
J gene: TRBJ2-1
CDR3 DNA: TGTGCCACCAGTGGACCCGGGAGTGCCAATGAGCAGTTCTTC
CDR3 protein: CATSGPGSANEQFF

clone size: many
V gene: TRBV6-5
CDR3 length: 16
D gene: TRBD1
J gene: TRBJ2-7
CDR3 DNA: TGTGCCAGCAGTTACTCGCTGGACAGGTCCTCCTACGAGCAGTACTTC
CDR3 protein: CASSYSLDRSSYEQYF

clone size: -
V gene: TRBV19
CDR3 length: 16
D gene: -
J gene: TRBJ1-5
CDR3 DNA: TGTGCCAGTAGTACTACCTCAGCAGGGGGCAATCAGCCCCAGCATTTT
CDR3 protein: CASSTTSAGGNQPQHF

clone size: few
V gene: TRBV4-2
CDR3 length: 13
D gene: -
J gene: TRBJ1-4
CDR3 DNA: TGTGCCAGCAGCCAGCAGGGGAATGAAAAACTGTTTTTT
CDR3 protein: CASSQQGNEKLFF

clone size: -
V gene: TRBV7-2
CDR3 length: 14
D gene: -
J gene: TRBJ2-1
CDR3 DNA: TGTGCCAGCAGCCCGGCGACAGCCTACAATGAGCAGTTCTTC
CDR3 protein: CASSPATAYNEQFF

clone size: -
V gene: TRBV2
CDR3 length: 15
D gene: TRBD1
J gene: TRBJ1-5
CDR3 DNA: TGTGCCAGCAGACCGACAGGGCGAGGCAATCAGCCCCAGCATTTT
CDR3 protein: CASRPTGRGNQPQHF